Listed here are 10 T cell receptor beta chains from one sample, sequenced in a study of T cells in Graves' hyperthyroidism and ophthalmopathy. TCR beta CDR3 regions were amplified from RNA. An initial round of RT-PCR targeting the TCR CDR3 relied on the HTBI primer set. TCRdb re-derived calls from the multiplex PCR reads in MiXCR, one entry per CDR3 protein. The table shows under 400,000 distinct CDR3 sequences, with around a fifth occurring only once. The specimen sequenced was blood. Receptor source: a woman between 50 and 59 years old with Graves' hyperthyroidism.

This clonotype came up a few times. V usage is TRBV4-1 and J usage is TRBJ1-2; 11 bases match TRBD1. Germline CDR1 is MGHRA and CDR2 is YSYEKL. This CDR3 comprises 16 residues. The V segment lost 7 bases and the J segment 6 bases; nucleotides outside the gene matches: 13. CDR3 residues: CASTNLGGQGANGYTF. In nucleotides, the CDR3 is TGCGCCAGCACCAACCTAGGCGGACAGGGGGCCAATGGCTACACCTTC.

This clonotype was observed a handful of times. The chain links TRBV27 to TRBJ2-1, with TRBD1 identical over 10 bases. J was trimmed by 4 bases and V by 10 bases; bases with no gene match: 7. The CDR3 contains 14 residues. Germline CDR1 reads MNHEY; CDR2 reads SMNVEV (reference sequence). DNA of the CDR3: TGTGCCACTTCGGGGGACAGGGGATACAATGAGCAGTTCTTC. This encodes CATSGDRGYNEQFF.

This clonotype was recorded many times. CDR3 loop: CSARRGGAKEQYF. In DNA form, the CDR3 reads TGCAGTGCTAGGAGGGGGGGGGCGAAAGAGCAGTACTTC. The gene calls are TRBV20-1 and TRBJ2-7; possible D gene TRBD2, 7 bases. Trimming removed 3 bases at V and 7 bases at J, with 16 bases between. The CDR3 has 13 residues. CDR1 is DFQATT and CDR2 is SNEGSKA in the germline V gene (reference sequence).

This clonotype has at least ten counts. V and J are TRBV7-3 and TRBJ2-3, with 12 bases fitting TRBD2. After removal of 3 bases from V and 1 base from J, the junction contained 14 bases not matched to a gene. This CDR3 is built from 20 residues. In germline, CDR1 is SGHTA, CDR2 FQGTGA. The CDR3 sequence: CASSLVLTSGGINGTDTQYF. The DNA of the CDR3 is TGTGCCAGCAGCTTGGTACTGACTAGCGGGGGAATTAATGGCACAGATACGCAGTATTTT.

This clonotype turned up a few times. This rearrangement joins TRBV27 to TRBJ2-3, with 10 bases that match TRBD2. Per the germline V gene, CDR1 is MNHEY and CDR2 is SMNVEV (reference sequence). The trim removed 8 bases at V and 2 bases at J, leaving 4 bases unmatched. This CDR3 has 14 residues. The CDR3 nucleotides read TGTGCCAGCCAAGGACTAGCGGCCACAGATACGCAGTATTTT. Translation: CASQGLAATDTQYF.

Only a few counts were recorded for this clonotype. V usage is TRBV9 and J usage is TRBJ1-2; 9 nucleotides line up with TRBD1. CDR1 and CDR2 (germline): SGDLS, YYNGEE. CDR3 size: 14 residues. V was clipped by 3 bases and J by 5 bases; unmatched bases: 5. The CDR3 nucleotides read TGTGCCAGCAGCGCGGAGGGGACAGGGTATGGCTACACCTTC. Protein product: CASSAEGTGYGYTF.

The chain recombines TRBV10-3 with TRBJ2-7; 13 bases line up with TRBD2. The trim removed 6 bases at V and 5 bases at J, leaving 1 base unmatched. Per the germline V gene, CDR1 is ENHRY and CDR2 is SYGVKD. The CDR3 sequence is 13 residues long. This CDR3 is CAISGLAGDEQYF. In DNA form, the CDR3 reads TGTGCCATCAGCGGACTAGCGGGGGACGAGCAGTACTTC.

The genes are TRBV20-1 and TRBJ1-5; possible D gene TRBD1, 6 bases. Looked up from germline, CDR1 is DFQATT and CDR2 is SNEGSKA (reference sequence). CDR3 length equals 15 residues. Trimming removed 4 bases from V and 2 bases from J, with 15 bases in between. This chain's CDR3 is CSATVDKGGNQPQHF. The CDR3 DNA reads as TGCAGTGCTACCGTGGACAAGGGGGGCAATCAGCCCCAGCATTTT.

V usage is TRBV18 and J usage is TRBJ1-2, with 9 bases fitting TRBD1. The ends lost 8 bases at V and 6 bases at J; junction bases unmatched: 10. This CDR3 contains 14 residues. Per germline, CDR1 KGHSH and CDR2 LQKENI. Here the CDR3 reads CASSQDRDRDGYTF. Here the CDR3 DNA reads TGTGCCAGCAGCCAAGACCGGGACAGGGATGGCTACACCTTC.

This clonotype was observed many times. V and J are TRBV12-3 or TRBV12-4 and TRBJ1-6, with a weak D call TRBD1 (5 bases). Trimming took off 3 bases at V and 7 bases at J, with 10 bases between the two ends. This CDR3 is built from 14 residues. This CDR3 is CASSLKGRNSPLHF. The CDR3 bases are TGTGCCAGCAGTTTGAAGGGGCGGAATTCACCCCTCCACTTT.